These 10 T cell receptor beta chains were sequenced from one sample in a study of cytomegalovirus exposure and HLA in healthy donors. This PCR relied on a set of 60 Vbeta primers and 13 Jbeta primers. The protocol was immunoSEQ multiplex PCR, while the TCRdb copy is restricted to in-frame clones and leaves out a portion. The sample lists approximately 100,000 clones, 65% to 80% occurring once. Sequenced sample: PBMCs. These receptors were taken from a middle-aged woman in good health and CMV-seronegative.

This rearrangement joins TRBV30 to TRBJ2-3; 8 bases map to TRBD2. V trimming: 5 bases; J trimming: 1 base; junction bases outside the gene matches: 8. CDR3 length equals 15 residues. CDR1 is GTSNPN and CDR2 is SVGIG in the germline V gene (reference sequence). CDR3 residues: CAWGPGGSRTDTQYF. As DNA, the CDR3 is TGTGCCTGGGGGCCGGGGGGGTCTCGCACAGATACGCAGTATTTT. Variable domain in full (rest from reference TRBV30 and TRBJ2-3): SQTIHQWPATLVQPVGSPLSLECTVEGTSNPNLYWYRQAAGRGLQLLFYSVGIGQISSEVPQNLSASRPQDRQFILSSKKLLLSDSGFYLCAWGPGGSRTDTQYFGPGTRLTVL.

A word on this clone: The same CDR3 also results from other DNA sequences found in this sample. The CDR3 protein is CASSLQGNEQYF. Written as DNA, the CDR3 is TGTGCCAGCAGCCTACAGGGAAACGAGCAGTACTTC. This chain uses TRBV5-4 with TRBJ2-7; D perhaps matches TRBD1 (6 bases). The CDR3 runs to 12 residues. CDR1 and CDR2 from the germline V gene are SGHNT and YYREEE (reference sequence). V was cut by 4 bases and J by 5 bases, with 10 bases left in between. Full variable domain (missing parts from reference TRBV5-4 and TRBJ2-7): ETGVTQSPTHLIKTRGQQVTLRCSSQSGHNTVSWYQQALGQGPQFIFQYYREEENGRGNFPPRFSGLQFPNYSSELNVNALELDDSALYLCASSLQGNEQYFGPGTRLTVT.

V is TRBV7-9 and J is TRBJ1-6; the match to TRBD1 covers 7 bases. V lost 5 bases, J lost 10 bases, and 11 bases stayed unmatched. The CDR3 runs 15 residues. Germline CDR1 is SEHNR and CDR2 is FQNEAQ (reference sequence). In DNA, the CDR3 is TGTGCCAGCAGCGGAAAGGGGACAGTGAACTCACCCCTCCACTTT. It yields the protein CASSGKGTVNSPLHF.

The DNA of the CDR3 is TGTGCCAGCAGCCAAGAAGTCCAGGGAAGTCCCTACGAGCAGTACTTC. Amino acids: CASSQEVQGSPYEQYF. This rearrangement joins TRBV4-2 to TRBJ2-7; weak D call: TRBD1 (5 bases). The CDR3 length is 16 residues. The germline V gene encodes CDR1 LGHNA and CDR2 YNFKEQ. V was pared by 0 bases and J by 2 bases, with 14 bases between.

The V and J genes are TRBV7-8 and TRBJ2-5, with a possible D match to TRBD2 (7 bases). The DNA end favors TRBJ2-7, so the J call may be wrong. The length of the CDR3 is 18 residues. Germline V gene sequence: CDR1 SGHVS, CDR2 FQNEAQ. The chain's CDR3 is CASSLFRGATSRPYEQYF. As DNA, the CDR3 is TGTGCCAGCAGCTTATTCCGGGGGGCGACGTCCAGGCCCTACGAGCAGTACTTC.

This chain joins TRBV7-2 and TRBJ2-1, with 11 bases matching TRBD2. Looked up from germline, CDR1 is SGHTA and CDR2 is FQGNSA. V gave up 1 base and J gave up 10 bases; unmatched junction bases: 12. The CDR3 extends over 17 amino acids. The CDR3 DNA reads TGTGCCAGCAGCTTAGGACCGGGACTAGCGGCTCCCTGGGAGCAGTTCTTC. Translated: CASSLGPGLAAPWEQFF.

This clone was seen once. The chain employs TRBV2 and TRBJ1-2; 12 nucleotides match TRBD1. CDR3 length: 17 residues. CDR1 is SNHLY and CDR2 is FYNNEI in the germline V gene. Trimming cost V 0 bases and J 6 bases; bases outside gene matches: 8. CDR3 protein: CASSEAEGTGGAHGYTF. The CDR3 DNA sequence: TGTGCCAGCAGTGAAGCTGAGGGGACAGGGGGCGCGCATGGCTACACCTTC.

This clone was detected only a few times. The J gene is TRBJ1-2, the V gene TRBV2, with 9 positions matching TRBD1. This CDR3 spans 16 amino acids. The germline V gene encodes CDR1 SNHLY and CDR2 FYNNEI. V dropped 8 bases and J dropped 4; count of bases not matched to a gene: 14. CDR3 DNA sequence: TGTGCCAGCGAGAGACAGGGGGGTTCGGCAGGCTATGGCTACACCTTC. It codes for CASERQGGSAGYGYTF.

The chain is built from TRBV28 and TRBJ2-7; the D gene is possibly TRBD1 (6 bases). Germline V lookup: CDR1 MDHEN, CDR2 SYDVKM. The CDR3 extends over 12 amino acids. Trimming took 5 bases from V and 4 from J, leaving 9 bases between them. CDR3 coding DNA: TGTGCCAGCAGTGGACAGACTTACGAGCAGTACTTC. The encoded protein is CASSGQTYEQYF.

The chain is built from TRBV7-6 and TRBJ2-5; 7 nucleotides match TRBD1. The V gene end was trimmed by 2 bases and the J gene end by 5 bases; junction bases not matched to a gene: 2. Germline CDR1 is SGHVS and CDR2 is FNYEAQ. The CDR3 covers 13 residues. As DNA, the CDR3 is TGTGCCAGCAGCTTATCGGACAGGGAGACCCAGTACTTC. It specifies CASSLSDRETQYF.